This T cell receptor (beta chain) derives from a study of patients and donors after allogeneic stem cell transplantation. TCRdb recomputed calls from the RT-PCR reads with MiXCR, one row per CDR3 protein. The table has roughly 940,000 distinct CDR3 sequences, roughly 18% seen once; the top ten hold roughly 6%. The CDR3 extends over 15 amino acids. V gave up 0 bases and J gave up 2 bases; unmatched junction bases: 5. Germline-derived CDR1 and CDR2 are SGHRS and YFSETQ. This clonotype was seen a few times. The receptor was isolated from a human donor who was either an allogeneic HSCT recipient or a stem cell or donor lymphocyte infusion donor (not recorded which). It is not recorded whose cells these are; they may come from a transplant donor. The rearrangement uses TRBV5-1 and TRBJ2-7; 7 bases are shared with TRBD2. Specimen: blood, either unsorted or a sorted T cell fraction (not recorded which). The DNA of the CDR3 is TGCGCCAGCAGCTTGGAGGCGGGAGCCCCCTACGAGCAGTACTTC. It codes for CASSLEAGAPYEQYF.